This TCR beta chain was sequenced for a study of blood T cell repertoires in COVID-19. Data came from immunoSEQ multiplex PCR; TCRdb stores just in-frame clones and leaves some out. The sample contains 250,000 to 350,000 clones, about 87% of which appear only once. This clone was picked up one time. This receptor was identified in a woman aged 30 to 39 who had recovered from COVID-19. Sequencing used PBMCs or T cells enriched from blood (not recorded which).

CDR3 amino acids: CASSYQATYAEQFF. Written as DNA, the CDR3 is TGTGCCAGCAGCTACCAAGCGACCTACGCCGAGCAGTTCTTC. This rearrangement joins TRBV5-6 to TRBJ2-1; D uncertain. Per germline, CDR1 SGHDT and CDR2 YYEEEE. The CDR3 spans 14 residues. Trimming shortened V by 3 bases and J by 10 bases, and 17 bases separated the two germline ends.